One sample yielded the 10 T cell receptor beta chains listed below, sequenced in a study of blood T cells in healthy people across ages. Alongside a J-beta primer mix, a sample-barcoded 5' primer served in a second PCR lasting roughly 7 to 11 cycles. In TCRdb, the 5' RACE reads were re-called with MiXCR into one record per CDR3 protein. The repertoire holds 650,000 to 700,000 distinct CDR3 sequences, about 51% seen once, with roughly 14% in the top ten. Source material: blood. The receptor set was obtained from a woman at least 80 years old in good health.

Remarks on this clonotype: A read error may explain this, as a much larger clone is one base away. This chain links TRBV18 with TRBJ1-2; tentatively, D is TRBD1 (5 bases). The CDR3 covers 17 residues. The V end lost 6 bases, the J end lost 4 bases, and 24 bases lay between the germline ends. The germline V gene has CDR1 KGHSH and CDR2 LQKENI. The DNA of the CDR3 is TGTGCCAGCTCTCCGCTTCCTCAGGGTATTAATATCTATGGCTACACCTTC. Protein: CASSPLPQGINIYGYTF. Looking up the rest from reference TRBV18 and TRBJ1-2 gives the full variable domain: NAGVMQNPRHLVRRRGQEARLRCSPMKGHSHVYWYRQLPEEGLKFMVYLQKENIIDESGMPKERFSAEFPKEGPSILRIQQVVRGDSAAYFCASSPLPQGINIYGYTFGSGTRLTVV.

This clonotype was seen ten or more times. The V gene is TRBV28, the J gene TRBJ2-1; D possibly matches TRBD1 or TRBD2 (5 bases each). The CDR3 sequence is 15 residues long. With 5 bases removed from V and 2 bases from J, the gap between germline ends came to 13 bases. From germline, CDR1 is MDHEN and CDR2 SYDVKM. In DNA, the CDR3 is TGTGCCAGCAGTACTCGGGACGGCACCTACAATGAGCAGTTCTTC. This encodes CASSTRDGTYNEQFF.

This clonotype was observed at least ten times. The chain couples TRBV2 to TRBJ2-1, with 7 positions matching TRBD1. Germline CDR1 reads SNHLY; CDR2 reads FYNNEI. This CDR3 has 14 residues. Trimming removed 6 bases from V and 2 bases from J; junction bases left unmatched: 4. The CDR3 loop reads CASRKTGTYNEQFF. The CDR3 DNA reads TGTGCCAGCAGGAAGACAGGGACCTACAATGAGCAGTTCTTC.

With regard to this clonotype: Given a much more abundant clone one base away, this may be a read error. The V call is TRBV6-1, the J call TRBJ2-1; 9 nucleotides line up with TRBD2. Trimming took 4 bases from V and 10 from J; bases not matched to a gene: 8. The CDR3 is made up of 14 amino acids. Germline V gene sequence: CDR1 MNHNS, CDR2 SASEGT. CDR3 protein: CASSVAGVGWEQFF. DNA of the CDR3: TGTGCCAGCAGTGTAGCGGGAGTAGGATGGGAGCAGTTCTTC.

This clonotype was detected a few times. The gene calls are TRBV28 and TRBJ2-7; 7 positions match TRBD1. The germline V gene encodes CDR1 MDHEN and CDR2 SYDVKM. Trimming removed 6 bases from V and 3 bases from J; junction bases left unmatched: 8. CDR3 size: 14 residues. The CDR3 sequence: CASRARQGDYEQYF. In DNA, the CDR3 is TGTGCCAGCAGAGCGAGACAGGGCGACTACGAGCAGTACTTC. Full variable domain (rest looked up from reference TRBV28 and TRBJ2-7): DVKVTQSSRYLVKRTGEKVFLECVQDMDHENMFWYRQDPGLGLRLIYFSYDVKMKEKGDIPEGYSVSREKKERFSLILESASTNQTSMYLCASRARQGDYEQYFGPGTRLTVT.

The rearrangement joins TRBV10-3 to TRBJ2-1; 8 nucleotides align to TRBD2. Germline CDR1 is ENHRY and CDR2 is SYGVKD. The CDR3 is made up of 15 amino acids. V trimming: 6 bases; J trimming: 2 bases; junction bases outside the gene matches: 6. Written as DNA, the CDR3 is TGTGCCATCAGCCCCGGGGGGGCAACCTACAATGAGCAGTTCTTC. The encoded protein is CAISPGGATYNEQFF.

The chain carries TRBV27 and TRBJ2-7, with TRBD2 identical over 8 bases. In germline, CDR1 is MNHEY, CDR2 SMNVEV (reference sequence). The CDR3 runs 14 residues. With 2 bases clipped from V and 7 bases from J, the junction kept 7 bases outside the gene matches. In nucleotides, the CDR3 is TGTGCCAGCAGTTTAACGGGAGGGCCGTGGGAGCAGTACTTC. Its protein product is CASSLTGGPWEQYF.

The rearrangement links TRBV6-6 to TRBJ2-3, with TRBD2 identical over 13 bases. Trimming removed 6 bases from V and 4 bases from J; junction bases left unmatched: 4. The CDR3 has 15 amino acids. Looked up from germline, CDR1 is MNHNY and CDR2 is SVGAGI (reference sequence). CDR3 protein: CASRRTSGGADTQYF. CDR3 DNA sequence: TGTGCCAGCAGAAGGACTAGCGGGGGTGCAGATACGCAGTATTTT.

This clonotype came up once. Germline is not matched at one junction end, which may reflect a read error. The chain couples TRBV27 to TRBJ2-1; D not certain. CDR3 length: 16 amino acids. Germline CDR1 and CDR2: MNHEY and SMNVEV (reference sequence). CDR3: CTSRWGSESSYNEQFF. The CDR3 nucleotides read TGTACCAGCAGGTGGGGTTCCGAAAGCTCCTACAATGAGCAGTTCTTC.

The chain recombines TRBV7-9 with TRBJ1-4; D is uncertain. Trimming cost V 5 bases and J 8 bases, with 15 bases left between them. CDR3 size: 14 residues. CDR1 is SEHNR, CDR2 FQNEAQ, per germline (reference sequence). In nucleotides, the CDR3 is TGTGCCAGCAGCAAAGCCTTGGAGGGCGAAAAACTGTTTTTT. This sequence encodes CASSKALEGEKLFF.